What follows are 18 T cell receptor beta chains derived from one specimen sequenced in a study of cytomegalovirus exposure and HLA in healthy donors. The PCR made use of 60 Vbeta and 13 Jbeta primers. Sequencing was performed with immunoSEQ multiplex PCR; in TCRdb, only in-frame clones are kept and a portion is missing. The sample lists 180,000 or so clones; 80% to 90% were seen once. The sample comprised PBMCs. The receptors come from a man between 18 and 35 years old in good health and CMV-seropositive.

CDR3 amino acids: CAWSHGEGEQYF. CDR3 nucleotides: TGTGCCTGGAGCCACGGGGAGGGGGAGCAGTACTTC. This chain links TRBV30 with TRBJ2-7; 7 bases are a match to TRBD2. This CDR3 has 12 residues. The junction had 6 bases not matched to a gene; V was cut back by 3 bases and J by 7 bases. The germline V gene has CDR1 GTSNPN and CDR2 SVGIG (reference sequence).

This clone has a single count. The chain has TRBV19 and TRBJ2-7; 8 nucleotides align to TRBD2. The CDR3 consists of 16 residues. V dropped 6 bases and J dropped 1; count of bases not matched to a gene: 11. Germline CDR1 is LNHDA and CDR2 is SQIVND (reference sequence). The CDR3 DNA is TGTGCCAGTAGCACACCGCCCGGGACTAGTTCCTACGAGCAGTACTTC. Translation gives CASSTPPGTSSYEQYF.

This sequence joins TRBV15 and TRBJ1-3; the match to TRBD1 covers 11 bases. The CDR3 length is 18 residues. CDR1 and CDR2 (germline): LNHNV, YYDKDF (reference sequence). V was pared by 0 bases and J by 1 base, with 5 bases of the junction left unmatched. The CDR3 loop is CATSRERTGGLSGNTIYF. The CDR3 coding sequence is TGTGCCACCAGCAGAGAGAGGACAGGGGGCCTGTCTGGAAACACCATATATTTT.

V and J are TRBV6-1 and TRBJ1-2, with D perhaps matching TRBD1 (6 bases). The CDR3 length is 13 residues. From germline, CDR1 is MNHNS and CDR2 SASEGT. Trimming left V 4 bases short and J 6 bases short, with 12 bases between. The CDR3 sequence: CASSVRGHDGYTF. CDR3 DNA sequence: TGTGCCAGCAGTGTAAGGGGACACGATGGCTACACCTTC.

In this sample, this clone turned up once. The V gene is TRBV5-8, the J gene TRBJ2-7; the match to TRBD1 covers 7 bases. CDR3 length equals 14 residues. Germline V lookup: CDR1 SGHTS, CDR2 YDEGEE. With V trimmed by 2 bases and J by 6 bases, 8 bases remained unmatched. CDR3 residues: CASSFWDSPREQYF. CDR3 in DNA: TGTGCCAGCAGCTTTTGGGACAGTCCTCGCGAGCAGTACTTC.

This chain connects TRBV5-4 to TRBJ2-7, with D possibly matching TRBD1 (6 bases). The CDR3 extends over 15 amino acids. V was trimmed by 0 bases and J by 0 bases, leaving 10 bases between them. The germline CDR1 and CDR2 sequences are SGHNT and YYREEE (reference sequence). CDR3 bases: TGTGCCAGCAGCTTGGAAGGGGGTCGCTCCTACGAGCAGTACTTC. This translates into CASSLEGGRSYEQYF.

CDR3 amino acids: CASRLGSGVGETQYF. In nucleotides, the CDR3 is TGTGCCAGCCGCTTGGGTAGCGGGGTCGGAGAGACCCAGTACTTC. The V gene is TRBV6-5, the J gene TRBJ2-5, with 8 bases that match TRBD2. Germline assignment: CDR1 MNHEY and CDR2 SVGAGI. Losses at the gene ends were 8 bases for V and 4 bases for J; bases not matched to a gene: 12. This CDR3 has 15 amino acids.

This clone was counted once. V gene TRBV7-2 combines with J gene TRBJ2-7; 7 bases are a match to TRBD1. V dropped 2 bases and J dropped 3; count of bases not matched to a gene: 7. Germline V gene data show CDR1 as SGHTA and CDR2 as FQGNSA. This CDR3 is 15 amino acids long. The CDR3 reads CASSLYRGVLYEQYF. CDR3 nucleotide sequence: TGTGCCAGCAGCTTATACAGGGGCGTACTCTACGAGCAGTACTTC.

V is TRBV5-1 and J is TRBJ2-7, with D perhaps TRBD1 (5 bases). V was cut by 4 bases and J by 3 bases, with 20 bases left in between. There are 16 residues in the CDR3. Germline CDR1 is SGHRS and CDR2 is YFSETQ. Written as DNA, the CDR3 is TGCGCCAGCAGCCGAACAGGTGACACCGTCGGCTACGAGCAGTACTTC. It codes for CASSRTGDTVGYEQYF.

V usage is TRBV6-6 and J usage is TRBJ2-5; D is unclear. The CDR3 is 13 amino acids. V was cut by 7 bases and J by 1 base, with 10 bases left in between. The germline CDR1 and CDR2 sequences are MNHNY and SVGAGI (reference sequence). This CDR3 is CASTRFRQETQYF. CDR3 DNA sequence: TGTGCCAGCACTAGGTTCCGCCAAGAGACCCAGTACTTC.

The chain is built from TRBV29-1 and TRBJ1-3; perhaps TRBD1 as D (5 bases). CDR1 is SQVTM and CDR2 is ANQGSEA in the germline V gene. The V end lost 6 bases, the J end lost 3 bases, and 12 bases lay between the germline ends. The CDR3 runs to 13 residues. CDR3 region: CSVPGVGGNTIYF. In DNA form, the CDR3 reads TGCAGCGTCCCGGGGGTTGGTGGAAACACCATATATTTT.

The chain combines TRBV5-1 with TRBJ1-3; 9 nucleotides agree with TRBD1. Germline V gene sequence: CDR1 SGHRS, CDR2 YFSETQ. The CDR3 is 13 amino acids. The ends lost 4 bases at V and 8 bases at J; junction bases unmatched: 4. The CDR3 sequence: CASSPGQGDTIYF. CDR3 DNA sequence: TGCGCCAGCAGCCCGGGACAGGGAGACACCATATATTTT.

The V and J genes are TRBV4-1 and TRBJ2-5; D gene ambiguous. Judging by the DNA end, TRBJ2-7 fits better; the J call may be wrong. This CDR3 region has 14 residues. Germline loops: CDR1 MGHRA, CDR2 YSYEKL. The CDR3 is CASSQEVSSYEQYF. The DNA of the CDR3 is TGCGCCAGCAGCCAAGAAGTGTCCTCCTACGAGCAGTACTTC.

The rearrangement joins TRBV19 to TRBJ1-1, with D uncertain. Trimming pared 11 bases from V and 4 bases from J, leaving 23 bases between. CDR3 length equals 15 residues. The germline V gene encodes CDR1 LNHDA and CDR2 SQIVND (reference sequence). The CDR3 DNA sequence: TGTGCCGCCGGAAAGGCGGGTCTAACTTCCACTGAAGCTTTCTTT. This translates into CAAGKAGLTSTEAFF.

The count of this clone is one. The chain combines TRBV27 with TRBJ2-1, with TRBD2 as a possible D gene (5 bases). The CDR3 sequence is 15 residues long. Trimming took 2 bases from V and 4 from J, leaving 12 bases between them. Germline-derived CDR1 and CDR2 are MNHEY and SMNVEV (reference sequence). Here the CDR3 reads CASSLEAGLYNEQFF. The CDR3 nucleotides read TGTGCCAGCAGTTTAGAGGCGGGCCTTTACAATGAGCAGTTCTTC.

The V call is TRBV7-2, the J call TRBJ2-7, with 12 bases that match TRBD1. Germline V CDR1 and CDR2: SGHTA, FQGNSA. This CDR3 comprises 16 residues. V dropped 5 bases and J dropped 5; count of bases not matched to a gene: 10. CDR3 loop: CASSTLGQGALDEQYF. The DNA of the CDR3 is TGTGCCAGCAGCACCCTGGGACAGGGGGCTCTTGACGAGCAGTACTTC.

V usage is TRBV9 and J usage is TRBJ2-1; a possible D gene is TRBD2 (7 bases). The CDR3 is 17 amino acids. Trimming cost V 5 bases and J 4 bases, with 22 bases left between them. In germline, CDR1 is SGDLS, CDR2 YYNGEE. The CDR3 loop is CASSIILGGGIYNEQFF. The CDR3 DNA reads as TGTGCCAGCAGTATAATCCTGGGAGGGGGGATTTACAATGAGCAGTTCTTC.

The genes are TRBV5-1 and TRBJ2-7; tentatively, D is TRBD1 (5 bases). This CDR3 contains 14 residues. The germline CDR1 and CDR2 sequences are SGHRS and YFSETQ. V lost 2 bases to trimming and J lost 0 bases, with 9 bases between them. The CDR3 DNA reads TGCGCCAGCAGCTTCTACAGGAACTCCTACGAGCAGTACTTC. Translating it yields CASSFYRNSYEQYF.